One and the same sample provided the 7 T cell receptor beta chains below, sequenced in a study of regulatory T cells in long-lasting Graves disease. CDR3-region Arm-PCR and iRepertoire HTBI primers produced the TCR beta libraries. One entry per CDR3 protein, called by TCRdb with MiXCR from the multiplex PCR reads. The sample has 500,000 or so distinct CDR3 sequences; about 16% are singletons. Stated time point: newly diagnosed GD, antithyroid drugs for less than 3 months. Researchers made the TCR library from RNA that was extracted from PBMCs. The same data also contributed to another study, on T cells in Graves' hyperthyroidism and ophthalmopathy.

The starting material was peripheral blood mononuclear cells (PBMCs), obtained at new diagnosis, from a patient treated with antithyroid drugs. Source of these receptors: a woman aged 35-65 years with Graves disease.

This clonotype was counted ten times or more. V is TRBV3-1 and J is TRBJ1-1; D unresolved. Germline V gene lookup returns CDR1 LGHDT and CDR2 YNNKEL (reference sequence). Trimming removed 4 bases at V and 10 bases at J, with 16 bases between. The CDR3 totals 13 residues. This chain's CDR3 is CASSPLVRAPAFF. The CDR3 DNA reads TGTGCCAGCAGCCCCCTCGTTCGGGCCCCAGCTTTCTTT.

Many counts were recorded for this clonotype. As DNA, the CDR3 is TGTGCCAGCAGTTCCGGTCGGAGGGTTAACTATGGCTACACCTTC. Protein: CASSSGRRVNYGYTF. V usage is TRBV12-3 or TRBV12-4 and J usage is TRBJ1-2, with D unclear. This CDR3 region has 15 residues. V dropped 4 bases and J dropped 1 base, with 13 bases sitting between them.

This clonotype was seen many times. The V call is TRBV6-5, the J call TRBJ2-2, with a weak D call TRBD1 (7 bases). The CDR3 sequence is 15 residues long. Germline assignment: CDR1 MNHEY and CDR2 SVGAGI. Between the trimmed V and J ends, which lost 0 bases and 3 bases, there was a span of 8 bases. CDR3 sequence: CASSYSRGDTGELFF. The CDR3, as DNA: TGTGCCAGCAGTTACTCCAGGGGGGACACCGGGGAGCTGTTTTTT.

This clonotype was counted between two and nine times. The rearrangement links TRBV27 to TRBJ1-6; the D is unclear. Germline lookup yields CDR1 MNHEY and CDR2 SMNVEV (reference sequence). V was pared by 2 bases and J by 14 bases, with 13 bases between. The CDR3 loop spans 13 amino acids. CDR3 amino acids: CASSLRYLKALHF. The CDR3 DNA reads TGTGCCAGCAGTTTACGTTACCTTAAGGCCCTCCACTTT.

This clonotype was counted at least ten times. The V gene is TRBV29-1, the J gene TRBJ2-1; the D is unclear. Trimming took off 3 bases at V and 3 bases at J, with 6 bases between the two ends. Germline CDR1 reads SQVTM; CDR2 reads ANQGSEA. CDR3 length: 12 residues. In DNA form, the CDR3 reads TGCAGCGTTGAGGGAAACTACAATGAGCAGTTCTTC. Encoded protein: CSVEGNYNEQFF.

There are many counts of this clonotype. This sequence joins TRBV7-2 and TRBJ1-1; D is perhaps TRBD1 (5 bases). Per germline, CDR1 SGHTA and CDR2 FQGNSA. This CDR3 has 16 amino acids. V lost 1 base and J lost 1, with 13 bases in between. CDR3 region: CASSLDGGRANTEAFF. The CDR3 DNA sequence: TGTGCCAGCAGCTTAGACGGTGGCAGGGCGAACACTGAAGCTTTCTTT.

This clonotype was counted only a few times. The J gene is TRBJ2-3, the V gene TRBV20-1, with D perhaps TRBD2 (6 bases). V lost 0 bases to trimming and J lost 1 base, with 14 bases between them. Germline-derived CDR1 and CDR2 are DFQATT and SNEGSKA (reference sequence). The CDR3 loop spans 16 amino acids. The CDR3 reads CSARDLERAGTDTQYF. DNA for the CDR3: TGCAGTGCTAGAGATCTGGAGCGGGCCGGCACAGATACGCAGTATTTT.